A single sample gave rise to the 29 T cell receptor beta chains below, sequenced in a study of T cell changes during pregnancy in multiple sclerosis (dated by TCRdb to between 2018 and 2021). Library prep was done by the immunoSEQ multiplex PCR assay. Sourced from immuneACCESS, this table was stored by TCRdb with only in-frame sequences that have V and J called. A share of the clones is absent; for the studies checked, an unresolved V gene accounts for under half, and the remainder has no known explanation. Counted in this sample were some 54,000 clones; roughly 92% of them appeared once. The ten most abundant clones make up 3.5% of the sample. This specimen was CD8+ T cells from peripheral blood mononuclear cells, taken in the third trimester of pregnancy. These receptors came from a female donor with multiple sclerosis, enrolled in a pregnancy study.

V gene TRBV19 combines with J gene TRBJ2-1, with D perhaps TRBD2 (6 bases). Trimming took 6 bases from V and 0 from J, leaving 12 bases between them. Germline loops: CDR1 LNHDA, CDR2 SQIVND (reference sequence). The CDR3 runs to 15 residues. The CDR3 DNA follows: TGTGCCAGTAGCACGGGACTCCTCTCCTACAATGAGCAGTTCTTC. It translates to CASSTGLLSYNEQFF.

The rearrangement uses TRBV9 and TRBJ1-2; the match to TRBD1 covers 9 bases. V was pared by 1 base and J by 9 bases, with 7 bases of the junction left unmatched. Germline V gene lookup returns CDR1 SGDLS and CDR2 YYNGEE. This CDR3 has 14 residues. The CDR3 reads CASSVKGTGSSYTF. The CDR3 DNA reads TGTGCCAGCAGCGTAAAAGGGACAGGGAGTAGCTACACCTTC.

This chain uses TRBV29-1 with TRBJ2-7; TRBD2 might be the D (6 bases). The CDR3 length is 11 residues. The germline V and J ends were trimmed by 6 bases and 6 bases, with 12 bases remaining between them. CDR1 is SQVTM and CDR2 is ANQGSEA in the germline V gene. The CDR3, as DNA: TGCAGCGTAGGGGACTTCCGCGAGCAGTACTTC. Encoded protein: CSVGDFREQYF.

This rearrangement joins TRBV7-9 to TRBJ2-2, with 11 bases lining up with TRBD2. Unmatched junction bases numbered 5, after V lost 4 bases and J lost 7 bases. The V gene's germline CDR1 is SEHNR and CDR2 FQNEAQ (reference sequence). The CDR3 length is 15 residues. The CDR3 DNA sequence: TGTGCCAGCAGCTCTAGACTAGCGGGGAGCGGGGAGCTGTTTTTT. This gives the protein CASSSRLAGSGELFF. Based on the CDR3 plus reference TRBV7-9 and TRBJ2-2, the full variable domain is DTGVSQNPRHKITKRGQNVTFRCDPISEHNRLYWYRQTLGQGPEFLTYFQNEAQLEKSRLLSDRFSAERPKGSFSTLEIQRTEQGDSAMYLCASSSRLAGSGELFFGEGSRLTVL.

The V call is TRBV30, the J call TRBJ1-1; possible D gene TRBD1, 6 bases. The CDR3 runs to 15 residues. V was trimmed by 1 base and J by 7 bases, leaving 19 bases between them. The germline V gene encodes CDR1 GTSNPN and CDR2 SVGIG (reference sequence). The CDR3 protein is CAWSEINREISEAFF. In DNA form, the CDR3 reads TGTGCCTGGAGTGAAATAAACAGGGAGATAAGTGAAGCTTTCTTT. The full variable domain, its missing parts supplied by reference TRBV30 and TRBJ1-1, is SQTIHQWPATLVQPVGSPLSLECTVEGTSNPNLYWYRQAAGRGLQLLFYSVGIGQISSEVPQNLSASRPQDRQFILSSKKLLLSDSGFYLCAWSEINREISEAFFGQGTRLTVV.

V usage is TRBV4-3 and J usage is TRBJ2-6; 7 bases fit TRBD1. V lost 4 bases to trimming and J lost 2 bases; unmatched junction nucleotides: 5. The CDR3 extends over 16 amino acids. Germline CDR1 and CDR2: LGHNA and YSLEER. The CDR3 is CASSPTRGPGANVLTF. In DNA form, the CDR3 reads TGCGCCAGCAGCCCAACTAGGGGGCCTGGGGCCAACGTCCTGACTTTC.

The V gene is TRBV30, the J gene TRBJ2-3; tentative D call: TRBD2 (6 bases). CDR3 length: 12 amino acids. Germline V gives CDR1 GTSNPN, CDR2 SVGIG (reference sequence). V lost 2 bases and J 6 bases, leaving 9 bases between the germline ends. In nucleotides, the CDR3 is TGTGCCTGGAGTACTGGGGGGGATACGCAGTATTTT. Translating it yields CAWSTGGDTQYF.

The V and J genes are TRBV25-1 and TRBJ2-7; D unclear. Trimming removed 6 bases from V and 2 bases from J, with 14 bases in between. CDR1 and CDR2 (germline): MGHDK, SYGVNS. The CDR3 sequence is 14 residues long. In DNA form, the CDR3 reads TGTGCCAGCAGCTTTCAGTTGCCCGCCTACGAGCAGTACTTC. Translation: CASSFQLPAYEQYF.

The rearrangement uses TRBV5-5 and TRBJ2-5, with 7 bases fitting TRBD1. After removal of 1 base from V and 6 bases from J, the junction contained 9 bases not matched to a gene. The CDR3 length is 15 residues. Germline V CDR1 and CDR2: SGHKS, YYEKEE (reference sequence). Here the CDR3 DNA reads TGTGCCAGCAGCTTGCCTGAGGGGGCGCATAAGACCCAGTACTTC. It encodes CASSLPEGAHKTQYF.

The CDR3 reads CASSRCRNRGLYNEQFF. CDR3 DNA: TGCGCCAGCAGCCGTTGTAGGAACAGGGGACTGTACAATGAGCAGTTCTTC. This chain links TRBV4-3 with TRBJ2-1, with a weak D call TRBD1 (7 bases). V was trimmed by 4 bases and J by 4 bases, leaving 20 bases between them. The CDR3 totals 17 residues. CDR1 is LGHNA and CDR2 is YSLEER in the germline V gene.

The chain joins TRBV5-1 to TRBJ1-1; D is uncertain. This CDR3 region has 15 residues. Germline lookup yields CDR1 SGHRS and CDR2 YFSETQ. The ends were cut back, 1 base at V and 4 bases at J, with 14 bases in the middle. The CDR3 sequence: CASSLNSSPGTEAFF. CDR3 in DNA: TGCGCCAGCAGCTTGAACTCGAGCCCGGGCACTGAAGCTTTCTTT. Full variable domain (rest looked up from reference TRBV5-1 and TRBJ1-1): KAGVTQTPRYLIKTRGQQVTLSCSPISGHRSVSWYQQTPGQGLQFLFEYFSETQRNKGNFPGRFSGRQFSNSRSEMNVSTLELGDSALYLCASSLNSSPGTEAFFGQGTRLTVV.

In its sample, this clone was seen once. V gene TRBV5-5 combines with J gene TRBJ2-7; 13 nucleotides line up with TRBD2. V shed 4 bases and J 3 bases; nucleotides not matched to a gene: 10. Germline assignment: CDR1 SGHKS and CDR2 YYEKEE (reference sequence). The CDR3 loop spans 17 amino acids. CDR3: CASSQTSGRLFRYEQYF. The CDR3, as DNA: TGTGCCAGCAGCCAGACTAGCGGGAGGTTATTTCGCTACGAGCAGTACTTC. The full variable domain, rest sourced from reference TRBV5-5 and TRBJ2-7, is DAGVTQSPTHLIKTRGQQVTLRCSPISGHKSVSWYQQVLGQGPQFIFQYYEKEERGRGNFPDRFSARQFPNYSSELNVNALLLGDSALYLCASSQTSGRLFRYEQYFGPGTRLTVT.

This sequence joins TRBV28 and TRBJ1-3, with 7 nucleotides matching TRBD1. CDR1 and CDR2 from the germline V gene are MDHEN and SYDVKM. V trimming: 6 bases; J trimming: 2 bases; junction bases outside the gene matches: 4. The CDR3 length is 14 residues. CDR3 bases: TGTGCCAGCAGCGTAACAGGGGCTGGAAACACCATATATTTT. As protein: CASSVTGAGNTIYF.

The sample holds one count of this clone. The chain uses TRBV6-6 and TRBJ2-5, with no clear D. With 3 bases removed from V and 4 bases from J, the gap between germline ends came to 15 bases. The CDR3 has 15 amino acids. Looked up from germline, CDR1 is MNHNY and CDR2 is SVGAGI (reference sequence). For the CDR3, the DNA is TGTGCCAGCAGTTATGGAGAGTTGTCCCGAGAGACCCAGTACTTC. Residues: CASSYGELSRETQYF.

The chain joins TRBV7-9 to TRBJ2-7, with no clear D. Per germline, CDR1 SEHNR and CDR2 FQNEAQ (reference sequence). The CDR3 extends over 13 amino acids. Trimming removed 2 bases from V and 2 bases from J, with 7 bases in between. The CDR3 DNA sequence: TGTGCCAGCAGCTTATTAGGAGCCTACGAGCAGTACTTC. This sequence encodes CASSLLGAYEQYF.

The chain couples TRBV25-1 to TRBJ2-7; tentative D call: TRBD2 (5 bases). Germline loops: CDR1 MGHDK, CDR2 SYGVNS. The CDR3 runs 15 residues. Trimming pared 1 base from V and 2 bases from J, leaving 12 bases between. The CDR3 DNA is TGTGCCAGCAGTGAATGGCCTAGCAACACCTACGAGCAGTACTTC. Protein product: CASSEWPSNTYEQYF.

This rearrangement joins TRBV19 to TRBJ2-7, with TRBD1 as a possible D gene (5 bases). This CDR3 is 14 amino acids long. V gave up 5 bases and J gave up 3 bases, with 14 bases separating them. Germline V gene data show CDR1 as LNHDA and CDR2 as SQIVND (reference sequence). CDR3 protein: CASSSNIDSYEQYF. DNA of the CDR3: TGTGCCAGTAGTTCTAACATCGACAGCTACGAGCAGTACTTC.

This chain uses TRBV6-5 with TRBJ2-1, with 7 bases that match TRBD2. This CDR3 is 15 amino acids long. Germline lookup yields CDR1 MNHEY and CDR2 SVGAGI. The ends lost 5 bases at V and 8 bases at J; junction bases unmatched: 12. CDR3 loop: CASSPPATSIDEQFF. Written as DNA, the CDR3 is TGTGCCAGCAGTCCCCCCGCGACTAGCATAGATGAGCAGTTCTTC.

For the CDR3, the DNA is TGTGCCTGGAGTCGACAGGGTCCAGATACGCAGTATTTT. It codes for CAWSRQGPDTQYF. J is TRBJ2-3 and V is TRBV30; 7 positions agree with TRBD1. This CDR3 spans 13 amino acids. The germline CDR1 and CDR2 sequences are GTSNPN and SVGIG (reference sequence). Unmatched junction bases numbered 3, after V lost 2 bases and J lost 4 bases.

V gene TRBV13 combines with J gene TRBJ1-5; the match to TRBD1 covers 10 bases. Germline V gene lookup returns CDR1 PRHDT and CDR2 FYEKMQ (reference sequence). Trimming removed 5 bases from V and 6 bases from J; junction bases left unmatched: 7. There are 15 residues in the CDR3. This CDR3 reads CASSRTGQGSQPQHF. In DNA, the CDR3 is TGTGCCAGCAGCCGGACGGGACAGGGGAGTCAGCCCCAGCATTTT.

The CDR3 loop is CASSVAGGGPETQYF. In DNA, the CDR3 is TGTGCCAGCAGCGTAGCCGGGGGGGGCCCGGAGACCCAGTACTTC. V is TRBV9 and J is TRBJ2-5; TRBD2 matches at 8 bases. After removal of 0 bases from V and 5 bases from J, the junction contained 6 bases not matched to a gene. This CDR3 is 15 amino acids long. Germline V gene data show CDR1 as SGDLS and CDR2 as YYNGEE.

The rearrangement links TRBV29-1 to TRBJ2-7, with 7 positions matching TRBD2. The CDR3 runs 13 residues. Per germline, CDR1 SQVTM and CDR2 ANQGSEA. With V trimmed by 1 base and J by 4 bases, 4 bases remained unmatched. The CDR3 loop reads CSVEGGSWYEQYF. The CDR3 nucleotides read TGCAGCGTTGAAGGCGGGAGTTGGTACGAGCAGTACTTC.

This chain connects TRBV7-9 to TRBJ2-1, with 12 bases that match TRBD2. Trimming cost V 4 bases and J 7 bases; bases outside gene matches: 11. The CDR3 totals 17 residues. Germline CDR1 is SEHNR and CDR2 is FQNEAQ (reference sequence). The DNA of the CDR3 is TGTGCCAGCAGCTCCCTTTTACTAGCGGGAGGAACTAATGAGCAGTTCTTC. It translates to CASSSLLLAGGTNEQFF.

The chain combines TRBV4-3 with TRBJ1-1; D is uncertain. Germline-derived CDR1 and CDR2 are LGHNA and YSLEER. The V end lost 3 bases, the J end lost 5 bases, and 10 bases lay between the germline ends. The CDR3 sequence is 13 residues long. DNA of the CDR3: TGCGCCAGCAGCCAGAGGGATCGGACTGAAGCTTTCTTT. Translated, it gives CASSQRDRTEAFF.

A single count supports this clone. The V and J genes are TRBV28 and TRBJ2-7; D gene ambiguous. CDR1 and CDR2 (germline): MDHEN, SYDVKM. This CDR3 is 11 amino acids long. V was trimmed by 5 bases and J by 3 bases, leaving 5 bases between them. The CDR3 spells CASSAFYEQYF. CDR3 in DNA: TGTGCCAGCAGTGCGTTCTACGAGCAGTACTTC.

V and J are TRBV7-9 and TRBJ2-7; TRBD1 might be the D (5 bases). Trimming cost V 5 bases and J 2 bases, with 10 bases left between them. The CDR3 has 13 amino acids. Germline V CDR1 and CDR2: SEHNR, FQNEAQ (reference sequence). The DNA of the CDR3 is TGTGCCAGCAGCACTCGACAGCCCTACGAGCAGTACTTC. The encoded protein is CASSTRQPYEQYF.

The chain carries TRBV6-5 and TRBJ1-1, with D unresolved. V lost 2 bases, J lost 4 bases, and 5 bases lay in between. The CDR3 is made up of 12 amino acids. Germline loops: CDR1 MNHEY, CDR2 SVGAGI. Here the CDR3 DNA reads TGTGCCAGCAGTTACGCCGGCACTGAAGCTTTCTTT. Encoded protein: CASSYAGTEAFF.

The chain employs TRBV2 and TRBJ2-2; 8 nucleotides line up with TRBD2. Germline-derived CDR1 and CDR2 are SNHLY and FYNNEI. The ends lost 6 bases at V and 6 bases at J; junction bases unmatched: 12. There are 16 residues in the CDR3. The CDR3 DNA is TGTGCCAGCAGCCACCCGGGACTAGTTCATCCCGGGGAGCTGTTTTTT. It specifies CASSHPGLVHPGELFF.

V usage is TRBV5-5 and J usage is TRBJ2-7; D might be TRBD1 (5 bases). Germline V CDR1 and CDR2: SGHKS, YYEKEE (reference sequence). V lost 4 bases and J 3 bases, leaving 11 bases between the germline ends. This CDR3 has 13 residues. The CDR3 nucleotides read TGTGCCAGCAGCACAGGTCCACTCTACGAGCAGTACTTC. Translated: CASSTGPLYEQYF.